The 32 T cell receptor beta chains below all came from one sample that was sequenced in a study of T cells in Graves' hyperthyroidism and ophthalmopathy. From RNA transcripts, TCR beta CDR3 regions were amplified. Researchers ran a first-round RT-PCR on the TCR CDR3 using the HTBI primer set. TCRdb reprocessed the multiplex PCR reads with MiXCR, giving one entry per CDR3 protein. The repertoire holds roughly 700,000 distinct CDR3 sequences, with 15% to 20% as singletons. Sequenced material: blood. These receptors originate from a man aged 50-60 years with Graves' hyperthyroidism.

At least ten counts were recorded for this clonotype. The chain joins TRBV7-8 to TRBJ2-2; TRBD1 might be the D (5 bases). Looked up from germline, CDR1 is SGHVS and CDR2 is FQNEAQ. This CDR3 contains 18 residues. V shed 1 base and J shed 0 bases, with 15 bases lying between them. CDR3 sequence: CASSLEGIWFANTGELFF. The CDR3, as DNA: TGTGCCAGCAGCTTAGAGGGGATCTGGTTCGCGAACACCGGGGAGCTGTTTTTT.

In its sample, this clonotype was seen many times. The chain recombines TRBV28 with TRBJ1-2, with 7 bases identical to TRBD1. This CDR3 has 15 amino acids. The V gene end was trimmed by 5 bases and the J gene end by 3 bases; junction bases not matched to a gene: 9. Germline V gene sequence: CDR1 MDHEN, CDR2 SYDVKM. CDR3 in amino acids: CASSPYRDRDYGYTF. As DNA, the CDR3 is TGTGCCAGCAGTCCGTATCGTGACAGGGACTATGGCTACACCTTC.

This clonotype was recorded a few times. The chain joins TRBV10-3 to TRBJ1-2; the D is unclear. The CDR3 is 12 residues long. V was shortened by 2 bases and J by 5 bases, with 6 bases between the two germline ends. Germline V gene sequence: CDR1 ENHRY, CDR2 SYGVKD. The CDR3 DNA sequence: TGTGCCATCAGTGAGGGCGGGTATGGCTACACCTTC. This encodes CAISEGGYGYTF.

This chain connects TRBV28 to TRBJ2-7; maybe TRBD2 (5 bases). Germline loops: CDR1 MDHEN, CDR2 SYDVKM. V was pared by 6 bases and J by 2 bases, with 17 bases between. The CDR3 consists of 15 residues. CDR3 sequence reads: CASSETTGITYEQYF. The CDR3 coding sequence is TGTGCCAGCAGCGAAACGACGGGAATTACCTACGAGCAGTACTTC.

A note on this clonotype: A much larger clone lies a single base off, so this may be a read error. This chain connects TRBV25-1 to TRBJ1-2; TRBD1 is a possible D gene (6 bases). Germline lookup yields CDR1 MGHDK and CDR2 SYGVNS. This CDR3 has 13 residues. The CDR3 sequence is CANSEHRAGGYTF. Written as DNA, the CDR3 is TGTGCCAACAGTGAGCACAGGGCGGGTGGCTACACCTTC.

This clonotype showed up many times. This sequence joins TRBV29-1 and TRBJ2-7; TRBD2 aligns across 14 bases. Unmatched junction bases numbered 9, after V lost 4 bases and J lost 7 bases. The CDR3 has 15 amino acids. CDR1 SQVTM and CDR2 ANQGSEA come from the germline V gene. The CDR3 reads CSVAPGLAGAREQYF. CDR3 nucleotide sequence: TGCAGCGTTGCACCGGGACTAGCGGGAGCGCGGGAGCAGTACTTC.

This clonotype was observed many times. The chain joins TRBV25-1 to TRBJ2-1; no definite D call. The V gene's germline CDR1 is MGHDK and CDR2 SYGVNS. Between the trimmed V and J ends, which lost 5 bases and 4 bases, there was a span of 6 bases. The CDR3 extends over 12 amino acids. CDR3 coding DNA: TGTGCCAGCAGTCGTAATTACAATGAGCAGTTCTTC. It encodes CASSRNYNEQFF.

This clonotype was picked up many times. J is TRBJ2-7 and V is TRBV24-1; D call uncertain. Per the germline V gene, CDR1 is KGHDR and CDR2 is SFDVKD. This CDR3 contains 13 residues. V lost 1 base and J 3 bases, leaving 6 bases between the germline ends. This CDR3 is CATSDFSDYEQYF. As DNA, the CDR3 is TGTGCCACCAGTGATTTTTCTGACTACGAGCAGTACTTC.

This sequence joins TRBV28 and TRBJ1-5; TRBD1 agrees at 8 bases. The germline V gene encodes CDR1 MDHEN and CDR2 SYDVKM. The CDR3 covers 15 residues. The V gene end was trimmed by 7 bases and the J gene end by 0 bases; junction bases not matched to a gene: 5. The CDR3 spells CASIRTGHSNQPQHF. CDR3 DNA: TGTGCCAGCATCCGGACAGGGCATAGCAATCAGCCCCAGCATTTT. The whole variable domain, filled in from reference TRBV28 and TRBJ1-5, reads DVKVTQSSRYLVKRTGEKVFLECVQDMDHENMFWYRQDPGLGLRLIYFSYDVKMKEKGDIPEGYSVSREKKERFSLILESASTNQTSMYLCASIRTGHSNQPQHFGDGTRLSIL.

This clonotype was observed many times. The chain joins TRBV27 to TRBJ2-6; D gene unclear. CDR3 length: 20 residues. CDR1 and CDR2 from the germline V gene are MNHEY and SMNVEV (reference sequence). Trimming left V 9 bases short and J 2 bases short, with 29 bases between. The CDR3 sequence is CARTQGPSSLGHPGANVLTF. CDR3 coding DNA: TGTGCCAGGACCCAAGGGCCCTCGAGTCTCGGGCACCCTGGGGCCAACGTCCTGACTTTC.

This clonotype came up many times. This rearrangement joins TRBV5-1 to TRBJ1-2; 7 bases map to TRBD1. CDR3 length: 17 residues. The V and J ends lost 4 bases and 5 bases, in that order; junction bases with no gene match: 17. In germline, CDR1 is SGHRS, CDR2 YFSETQ. CDR3 region: CASSDPGQFLLGYGYTF. CDR3 nucleotides: TGCGCCAGCAGCGACCCGGGACAGTTCCTCCTTGGGTATGGCTACACCTTC.

Comment on this clonotype: This sequence may be a read error, since a much larger clone differs from it by one base. V is TRBV24-1 and J is TRBJ2-1; D gene ambiguous. Germline CDR1 reads KGHDR; CDR2 reads SFDVKD. This CDR3 is 15 amino acids long. This chain's CDR3 is CATSDLLGDRNGQFF. CDR3 sequence (DNA): TGTGCCACCAGTGATTTGCTTGGGGATAGGAATGGGCAGTTCTTC.

This clonotype has a count of ten or more. The chain carries TRBV11-3 and TRBJ2-7; D is ambiguous. The CDR3 contains 12 residues. Looked up from germline, CDR1 is SGHNT and CDR2 is YENEEA. V lost 2 bases to trimming and J lost 5 bases, with 7 bases between them. This CDR3 is CASSLSQNEQYF. The CDR3 region has the DNA TGTGCCAGCAGCTTATCCCAAAACGAGCAGTACTTC.

This clonotype was recorded many times. The CDR3 here is CAWSSHGNTEAFF. The CDR3 DNA sequence: TGTGCCTGGAGCTCACACGGGAACACTGAAGCTTTCTTT. The rearrangement links TRBV30 to TRBJ1-1; D remains ambiguous. V lost 3 bases to trimming and J lost 1 base, with 9 bases between them. Germline CDR1 GTSNPN, CDR2 SVGIG (reference sequence). The CDR3 spans 13 residues.

At least ten counts were recorded for this clonotype. This chain links TRBV2 with TRBJ1-5; D gene ambiguous. Germline lookup yields CDR1 SNHLY and CDR2 FYNNEI. V lost 2 bases, J lost 4 bases, and 12 bases lay in between. The CDR3 is 15 residues long. In DNA form, the CDR3 reads TGTGCCAGCAGTGAAATTTCGGCAGTAAATCAGCCCCAGCATTTT. Protein sequence: CASSEISAVNQPQHF. The full variable domain, rest sourced from reference TRBV2 and TRBJ1-5, is EPEVTQTPSHQVTQMGQEVILRCVPISNHLYFYWYRQILGQKVEFLVSFYNNEISEKSEIFDDQFSVERPDGSNFTLKIRSTKLEDSAMYFCASSEISAVNQPQHFGDGTRLSIL.

This clonotype occurred many times. V is TRBV6-2 or TRBV6-3 and J is TRBJ1-2; the D is unclear. CDR3 length equals 13 residues. From germline, CDR1 is MNHEY and CDR2 SVGEGT. V dropped 7 bases and J dropped 0 bases, with 9 bases sitting between them. The CDR3 reads CASTGRANYGYTF. For the CDR3, the DNA is TGTGCCAGCACTGGCAGAGCTAACTATGGCTACACCTTC.

This clonotype was observed a few times. The genes are TRBV6-1 and TRBJ1-2, with D unresolved. The CDR3 totals 14 residues. Germline values: CDR1 MNHNS, CDR2 SASEGT. V was pared by 5 bases and J by 2 bases, with 12 bases between. The CDR3 nucleotides are TGTGCCAGCAGTTATGGTCCTGGGAACTATGGCTACACCTTC. The encoded protein is CASSYGPGNYGYTF.

In this sample, this clonotype turned up many times. The chain links TRBV7-8 to TRBJ2-7; D might be TRBD1 (6 bases). The V and J ends lost 3 bases and 2 bases respectively, with 8 bases between them. Germline V gives CDR1 SGHVS, CDR2 FQNEAQ. The CDR3 spans 13 residues. The DNA for the CDR3 is TGTGCCAGCAGCTTCAGGGGTCCCTACGAGCAGTACTTC. Its protein product is CASSFRGPYEQYF. Together with reference TRBV7-8 and TRBJ2-7, the CDR3 gives the full variable domain: GAGVSQSPRYKVAKRGQDVALRCDPISGHVSLFWYQQALGQGPEFLTYFQNEAQLDKSGLPSDRFFAERPEGSVSTLKIQRTQQEDSAVYLCASSFRGPYEQYFGPGTRLTVT.

This clonotype was picked up many times. The chain joins TRBV12-3 or TRBV12-4 to TRBJ1-5, with D perhaps TRBD1 (5 bases). CDR3 length: 15 amino acids. V was cut by 1 base and J by 6 bases, with 13 bases left in between. CDR3 sequence: CASSLVWGVFQPQHF. The CDR3 nucleotides are TGTGCCAGCAGTTTAGTCTGGGGGGTTTTTCAGCCCCAGCATTTT.

This rearrangement joins TRBV5-1 to TRBJ2-3; 7 nucleotides align to TRBD1. After removal of 1 base from V and 2 bases from J, the junction contained 7 bases not matched to a gene. Germline V gives CDR1 SGHRS, CDR2 YFSETQ. The CDR3 runs 16 residues. The CDR3 bases are TGCGCCAGCAGCTTGTCCCTAGGGGGCTTCACAGATACGCAGTATTTT. Encoded protein: CASSLSLGGFTDTQYF.

The table lists this clonotype with many counts. This chain links TRBV28 with TRBJ1-2; D possibly corresponds to TRBD1 (6 bases). The length of the CDR3 is 11 residues. Trimming cost V 6 bases and J 10 bases, with 12 bases left between them. Germline V gene data show CDR1 as MDHEN and CDR2 as SYDVKM. The CDR3 is CASSYRDSYTF. The CDR3 DNA reads as TGTGCCAGCAGCTACAGGGACTCCTACACCTTC.

At least ten counts were recorded for this clonotype. V and J are TRBV27 and TRBJ1-2; 7 nucleotides match TRBD1. The CDR3 totals 14 residues. V was clipped by 6 bases and J by 8 bases; unmatched bases: 12. Germline V gives CDR1 MNHEY, CDR2 SMNVEV (reference sequence). The CDR3 protein is CASRPLDRDFGYTF. The CDR3 DNA reads as TGTGCCAGCAGGCCCTTAGACAGGGACTTCGGCTACACCTTC.

This clonotype has a count of ten or more. The chain is built from TRBV6-1 and TRBJ1-1, with D perhaps TRBD1 (5 bases). Between the trimmed V and J ends, which lost 5 bases and 4 bases, there was a span of 11 bases. This CDR3 has 13 residues. Germline V gene lookup returns CDR1 MNHNS and CDR2 SASEGT. The CDR3 DNA is TGTGCCAGCAGTACTTCAGGGATCACTGAAGCTTTCTTT. The encoded protein is CASSTSGITEAFF.

This clonotype was counted at least ten times. The chain recombines TRBV12-3 or TRBV12-4 with TRBJ2-1, with D perhaps TRBD2 (5 bases). The length of the CDR3 is 14 residues. Trimming pared 7 bases from V and 2 bases from J, leaving 12 bases between. The CDR3 coding sequence is TGTGCCAGCACTCCGGGGTTTCCCTACAATGAGCAGTTCTTC. It specifies CASTPGFPYNEQFF.

This clonotype occurred many times. The V and J genes are TRBV7-3 and TRBJ2-7; 10 nucleotides agree with TRBD1. CDR1 is SGHTA and CDR2 is FQGTGA in the germline V gene. V gave up 4 bases and J gave up 3 bases; unmatched junction bases: 6. The CDR3 contains 15 residues. In nucleotides, the CDR3 is TGTGCCAGCAGCTCGTACGGGACAGGGGTCTACGAGCAGTACTTC. As protein: CASSSYGTGVYEQYF.

About this clonotype itself: A much bigger clone sits one base away, suggesting this may be a read error. The chain has TRBV10-1 and TRBJ2-1; the D is unclear. Germline CDR1 is WNHNN and CDR2 is SYGVQD (reference sequence). With 1 base removed from V and 9 bases from J, the gap between germline ends came to 7 bases. CDR3 length: 12 residues. CDR3 DNA sequence: TGCGCCAGCAGTGAGTATCGGAGTGAGCAGTTCTTC. It specifies CASSEYRSEQFF.

This clonotype was recorded at least ten times. The V and J genes are TRBV2 and TRBJ2-1; the match to TRBD2 covers 12 bases. Germline-derived CDR1 and CDR2 are SNHLY and FYNNEI. The V and J ends lost 7 bases and 5 bases, in that order; junction bases with no gene match: 12. This CDR3 has 17 residues. CDR3 sequence (DNA): TGTGCCAGCAAGGAACCCGGGACTAGCGGGCGGAACAATGAGCAGTTCTTC. Its translation: CASKEPGTSGRNNEQFF.

The chain recombines TRBV2 with TRBJ1-1; perhaps TRBD1 as D (5 bases). Germline V gene data show CDR1 as SNHLY and CDR2 as FYNNEI. This CDR3 is built from 12 residues. Written as DNA, the CDR3 is TGTCCACACGGAGGGGAGCACACTGAAGCTTTCTTT. It specifies CPHGGEHTEAFF.

In its sample, this clonotype was seen many times. The genes are TRBV11-2 and TRBJ2-4; no reliable D call. Per germline, CDR1 SGHAT and CDR2 FQNNGV. This CDR3 region has 18 residues. Trimming left V 1 base short and J 3 bases short, with 19 bases between. The CDR3 sequence: CASSLVPWHLEGKNIQYF. The CDR3 DNA follows: TGTGCCAGCAGCTTAGTTCCTTGGCATCTCGAAGGCAAAAACATTCAGTACTTC.

This clonotype was observed at least ten times. The V and J genes are TRBV28 and TRBJ1-3, with 7 bases identical to TRBD1. The CDR3 extends over 14 amino acids. Germline V gives CDR1 MDHEN, CDR2 SYDVKM. The trim removed 2 bases at V and 6 bases at J, leaving 4 bases unmatched. The CDR3 loop reads CASSLLGQENTIYF. DNA of the CDR3: TGTGCCAGCAGTTTACTCGGACAGGAAAACACCATATATTTT.

The chain couples TRBV4-3 to TRBJ1-1, with D hard to call. Germline CDR1 reads LGHNA; CDR2 reads YSLEER. This CDR3 is built from 15 residues. V was pared by 0 bases and J by 0 bases, with 8 bases between. This CDR3 is CASSQELLVNTEAFF. The CDR3, as DNA: TGCGCCAGCAGCCAAGAATTATTGGTGAACACTGAAGCTTTCTTT.

As concerns this clonotype: This sequence may be a read error, since a much larger clone differs from it by one base. The chain links TRBV5-1 to TRBJ1-1; the D is unclear. The ends were cut back, 0 bases at V and 3 bases at J, with 9 bases in the middle. The CDR3 totals 14 residues. Germline V gene sequence: CDR1 SGHRS, CDR2 YFSETQ. CDR3 DNA sequence: TGCGCCAGCAGCTTGGGCGTCATGGACACTGAAGCTTTCTTT. It translates to CASSLGVMDTEAFF.